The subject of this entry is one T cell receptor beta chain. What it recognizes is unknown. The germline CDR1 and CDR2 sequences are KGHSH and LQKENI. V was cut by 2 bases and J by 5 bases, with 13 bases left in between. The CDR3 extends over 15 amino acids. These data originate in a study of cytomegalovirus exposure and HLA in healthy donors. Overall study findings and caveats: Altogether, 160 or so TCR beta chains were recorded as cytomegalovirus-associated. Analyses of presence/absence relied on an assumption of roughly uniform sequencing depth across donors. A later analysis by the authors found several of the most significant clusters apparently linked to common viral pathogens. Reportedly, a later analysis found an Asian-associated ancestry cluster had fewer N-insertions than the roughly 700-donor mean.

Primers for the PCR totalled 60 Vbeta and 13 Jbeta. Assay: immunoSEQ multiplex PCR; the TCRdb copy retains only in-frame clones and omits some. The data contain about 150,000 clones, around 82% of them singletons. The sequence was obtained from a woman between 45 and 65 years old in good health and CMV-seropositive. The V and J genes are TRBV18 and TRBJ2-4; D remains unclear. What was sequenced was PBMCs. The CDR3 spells CASSPLFSRENIQYF. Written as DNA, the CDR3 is TGTGCCAGCTCACCATTATTCAGTCGGGAAAACATTCAGTACTTC.